The rows below give T cell receptor beta chains drawn from one sample of a study of T-cell memory formation after mild COVID-19. TCRdb ran MiXCR on the 5' RACE reads and lists one entry per CDR3 protein. The sample consists of fewer than 95,000 distinct CDR3 sequences, approximately 13% of them appearing once. Sequenced: PBMCs or a T cell subset sorted from them (not recorded which). These receptors were collected from an adult woman who had mild COVID-19 (a few samples of this study predate the infection). Cell type and time point are not known. Each CDR3 is given with its conserved first and last residue. A D gene is named only where the DNA matches it firmly. Clone size, where shown, is once, few, many, or a class for clones that have expanded.

J gene | V gene | D gene | clone size | CDR3 length | CDR3 protein | CDR3 DNA
TRBJ2-7 | TRBV25-1 | TRBD2 | few | 14 | CASSAGTRIYEQYF | TGTGCCAGCAGCGCCGGGACTAGAATCTACGAGCAGTACTTC
TRBJ1-5 | TRBV5-6 | - | - | 15 | CASSLWHMDNQPQHF | TGTGCCAGCAGCTTGTGGCACATGGACAATCAGCCCCAGCATTTT
TRBJ2-3 | TRBV15 | - | few | 12 | CATSKRGDTQYF | TGTGCCACCAGCAAGAGGGGGGATACGCAGTATTTT
TRBJ1-1 | TRBV7-2 | TRBD1 | many | 18 | CASSLVTTGGRVNTEAFF | TGTGCCAGCAGCTTAGTAACCACAGGGGGCAGGGTGAACACTGAAGCTTTCTTT
TRBJ2-1 | TRBV12-3/TRBV12-4 | - | few | 15 | CASTLTDSVGWEQFF | TGTGCCAGCACCCTTACTGACTCCGTCGGATGGGAGCAGTTCTTC
TRBJ2-1 | TRBV6-2/TRBV6-3 | - | - | 12 | CASSPPYNEQFF | TGTGCCAGCAGTCCGCCGTACAATGAGCAGTTCTTC
TRBJ2-2 | TRBV4-3 | - | - | 16 | CASSQDLGENTGELFF | TGCGCCAGCAGCCAAGATTTAGGGGAAAACACCGGGGAGCTGTTTTTT
TRBJ2-7 | TRBV10-2 | - | - | 13 | CASSDYRFYEQYF | TGCGCCAGCAGTGATTACAGATTCTACGAGCAGTACTTC
TRBJ2-4 | TRBV7-2 | TRBD1 | - | 15 | CASSPWDSEKNIQYF | TGTGCCAGCAGCCCGTGGGACAGCGAGAAAAACATTCAGTACTTC
TRBJ2-3 | TRBV7-9 | TRBD2 | many | 16 | CASSLAPGLGTDTQYF | TGTGCCAGCAGCCTCGCCCCTGGACTAGGCACAGATACGCAGTATTTT
TRBJ2-7 | TRBV12-3/TRBV12-4 | TRBD2 | few | 13 | CASSPGRVHEQYF | TGTGCCAGCAGCCCCGGGAGGGTCCACGAGCAGTACTTC
TRBJ2-3 | TRBV12-5 | TRBD1 | - | 15 | CASGSFDRGTDTQYF | TGTGCTAGTGGTTCCTTCGACAGGGGCACAGATACGCAGTATTTT
TRBJ2-7 | TRBV5-5 | - | few | 12 | CASSFGGDEQYF | TGTGCCAGCAGCTTCGGCGGGGACGAGCAGTACTTC
TRBJ2-1 | TRBV20-1 | - | many | 14 | CSARAVTAAVEQFF | TGCAGTGCTAGAGCTGTGACGGCCGCCGTTGAGCAGTTCTTC
TRBJ2-7 | TRBV6-6 | TRBD1 | few | 14 | CASSTTGSWDEQYF | TGTGCCAGCAGCACGACAGGGTCCTGGGACGAGCAGTACTTC
TRBJ1-1 | TRBV7-3 | - | few | 13 | CASSKMLNTEAFF | TGTGCCAGCAGCAAAATGCTTAACACTGAAGCTTTCTTT
TRBJ2-7 | TRBV6-5 | - | - | 15 | CASSSTPDSSYEQYF | TGTGCCAGCAGTTCGACCCCTGACAGCTCCTACGAGCAGTACTTC
TRBJ2-3 | TRBV2 | TRBD2 | - | 15 | CASSVSGSYPDTQYF | TGTGCCAGCAGTGTCAGCGGGAGTTATCCAGATACGCAGTATTTT
TRBJ2-7 | TRBV6-5 | - | many | 13 | CASSYEGAGEQYF | TGTGCCAGCAGTTACGAGGGAGCGGGCGAGCAGTACTTC
TRBJ2-7 | TRBV5-1 | - | few | 14 | CARDRGAKSYEQYF | TGCGCCAGGGATCGGGGGGCGAAGTCCTACGAGCAGTACTTC
TRBJ2-3 | TRBV2 | TRBD2 | few | 16 | CASSETTSGATDTQYF | TGTGCCAGCAGTGAAACGACTAGCGGGGCCACAGATACGCAGTATTTT
TRBJ2-1 | TRBV4-3 | - | few | 15 | CASSPGVSSYNEQFF | TGCGCCAGCAGCCCAGGGGTATCCAGCTACAATGAGCAGTTCTTC
TRBJ2-3 | TRBV27 | TRBD2 | - | 16 | CASHQGTSSSTDTQYF | TGTGCCAGTCACCAAGGGACTAGCTCTAGCACAGATACGCAGTATTTT
TRBJ1-1 | TRBV6-5 | - | - | 13 | CASSYSSVTEAFF | TGTGCCAGCAGTTACAGTTCGGTCACTGAAGCTTTCTTT
TRBJ2-7 | TRBV10-3 | - | - | 15 | CAISGPGQGEPEQYF | TGTGCCATCAGTGGTCCGGGGCAGGGAGAGCCCGAGCAGTACTTC
TRBJ2-5 | TRBV12-3/TRBV12-4 | TRBD1 | many | 14 | CASSLSGGLETQYF | TGTGCCAGCAGTTTATCAGGGGGCCTGGAGACCCAGTACTTC
TRBJ2-1 | TRBV2 | TRBD2 | few | 14 | CASSSGLAVYEQFF | TGTGCCAGCAGTTCGGGACTAGCGGTCTATGAGCAGTTCTTC
TRBJ1-5 | TRBV5-1 | TRBD1 | few | 15 | CASSEGTGYNQPHHF | TGCGCCAGCAGCGAGGGGACAGGGTACAATCAGCCCCATCATTTT
TRBJ2-4 | TRBV14 | - | - | 16 | CASSPNIGLDRGIQYF | TGTGCCAGCAGCCCGAACATCGGACTGGATCGGGGCATTCAGTACTTC
TRBJ1-5 | TRBV4-1 | - | - | 14 | CASSQRGGHQPQHF | TGCGCCAGCAGCCAAAGGGGGGGCCATCAGCCCCAGCATTTT
TRBJ1-5 | TRBV9 | - | - | 14 | CASSSGPSNQPQHF | TGTGCCAGCAGCTCCGGTCCCAGCAATCAGCCCCAGCATTTT
TRBJ2-7 | TRBV11-2 | - | few | 10 | CASGAYEQYF | TGTGCCAGCGGGGCCTACGAGCAGTACTTC
TRBJ1-1 | TRBV7-9 | - | few | 14 | CASRRGTPGTEAFF | TGTGCCAGCAGAAGGGGCACCCCGGGCACTGAAGCTTTCTTT
TRBJ1-2 | TRBV5-1 | - | - | 17 | CASSLAGGAGGVYGYTF | TGCGCCAGCAGCTTGGCCGGAGGGGCCGGGGGTGTGTATGGCTACACCTTC
TRBJ2-7 | TRBV29-1 | - | many | 12 | CSVETGTDEQYF | TGCAGCGTCGAAACAGGGACCGACGAGCAGTACTTC
TRBJ2-1 | TRBV6-6 | TRBD2 | - | 15 | CATIRGGLSYNEQFF | TGTGCCACTATACGGGGGGGGCTAAGCTACAATGAGCAGTTCTTC
TRBJ2-3 | TRBV7-2 | - | - | 13 | CASRGLGGDTQYF | TGTGCCAGCAGAGGCCTAGGAGGAGATACGCAGTATTTT
TRBJ2-7 | TRBV27 | TRBD1 | - | 14 | CASSVRGRTGEQYF | TGTGCCAGCAGTGTCAGGGGGCGAACTGGCGAGCAGTACTTC
TRBJ1-1 | TRBV4-1 | - | - | 16 | CASSQSGEGAWTEAFF | TGCGCCAGCAGCCAGAGCGGTGAAGGGGCTTGGACTGAAGCTTTCTTT
TRBJ2-1 | TRBV29-1 | TRBD1 | few | 15 | CSVEPADREVDEQFF | TGCAGCGTTGAGCCGGCGGACAGGGAGGTCGATGAGCAGTTCTTC
TRBJ2-7 | TRBV7-9 | TRBD1 | few | 14 | CASSYPGTGDEQYF | TGTGCCAGCAGCTATCCCGGGACAGGGGACGAGCAGTACTTC
TRBJ2-5 | TRBV20-1 | TRBD2 | - | 14 | CSARVWEGQETQYF | TGCAGTGCTAGAGTCTGGGAGGGGCAAGAGACCCAGTACTTC
TRBJ2-7 | TRBV30 | - | many | 13 | CAWSVGQGYEQYF | TGTGCCTGGAGTGTAGGGCAGGGGTACGAGCAGTACTTC
TRBJ2-1 | TRBV7-2 | TRBD2 | few | 16 | CASIPEGTSGYNEQFF | TGTGCCAGCATTCCGGAGGGGACTAGTGGGTACAATGAGCAGTTCTTC
TRBJ2-7 | TRBV4-1 | - | few | 14 | CASSPDISTYEQYF | TGCGCCAGCAGCCCGGACATCTCCACCTACGAGCAGTACTTC
TRBJ2-7 | TRBV12-3/TRBV12-4 | - | many | 13 | CASSWDQTYEQYF | TGTGCCAGCAGTTGGGACCAGACCTACGAGCAGTACTTC
TRBJ2-7 | TRBV12-3/TRBV12-4 | TRBD1 | few | 13 | CASSPGGFYEQYF | TGTGCCAGCAGTCCAGGGGGATTCTACGAGCAGTACTTC
TRBJ2-1 | TRBV6-5 | - | few | 18 | CASSYVMDRRDSKNEQFF | TGTGCCAGCAGTTATGTTATGGATAGAAGGGACTCCAAGAATGAGCAGTTCTTC
TRBJ2-7 | TRBV6-2/TRBV6-3 | - | few | 12 | CATSTASYEQYF | TGTGCCACTTCGACGGCTTCCTACGAGCAGTACTTC
TRBJ2-1 | TRBV4-1 | TRBD2 | - | 19 | CASSQWLAGANISYNEQFF | TGCGCCAGCAGCCAATGGCTAGCGGGGGCTAATATCTCCTACAATGAGCAGTTCTTC
TRBJ2-7 | TRBV6-2/TRBV6-3 | - | few | 11 | CASSYSHEQYF | TGTGCCAGCAGTTACTCCCACGAGCAGTACTTC
TRBJ1-1 | TRBV19 | - | few | 12 | CASSIERGQAFF | TGTGCCAGTAGTATAGAACGGGGTCAAGCTTTCTTT
TRBJ1-1 | TRBV5-1 | TRBD1 | - | 15 | CASSWEGGLGTEAFF | TGCGCCAGCAGCTGGGAAGGGGGCCTGGGCACTGAAGCTTTCTTT